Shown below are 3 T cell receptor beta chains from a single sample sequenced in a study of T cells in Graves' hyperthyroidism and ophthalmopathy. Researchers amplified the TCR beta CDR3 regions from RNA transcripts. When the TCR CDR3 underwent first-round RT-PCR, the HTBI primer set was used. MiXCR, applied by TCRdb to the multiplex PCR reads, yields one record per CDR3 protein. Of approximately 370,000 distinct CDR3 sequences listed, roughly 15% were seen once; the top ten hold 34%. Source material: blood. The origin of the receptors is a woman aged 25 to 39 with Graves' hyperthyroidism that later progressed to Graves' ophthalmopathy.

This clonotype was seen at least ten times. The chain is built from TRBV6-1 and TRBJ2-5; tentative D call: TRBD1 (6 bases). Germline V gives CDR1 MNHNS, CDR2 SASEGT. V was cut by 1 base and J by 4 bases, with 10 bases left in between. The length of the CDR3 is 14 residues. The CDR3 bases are TGTGCCAGCAGTGAAGTTCCAGGGGCAGAGACCCAGTACTTC. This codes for CASSEVPGAETQYF.

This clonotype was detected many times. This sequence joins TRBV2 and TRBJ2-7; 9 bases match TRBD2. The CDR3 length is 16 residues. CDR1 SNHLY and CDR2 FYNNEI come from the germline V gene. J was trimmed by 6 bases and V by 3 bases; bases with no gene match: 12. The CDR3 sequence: CASSDREWRGGTEQYF. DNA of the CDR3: TGTGCCAGCAGTGATAGGGAGTGGCGGGGGGGCACCGAGCAGTACTTC.

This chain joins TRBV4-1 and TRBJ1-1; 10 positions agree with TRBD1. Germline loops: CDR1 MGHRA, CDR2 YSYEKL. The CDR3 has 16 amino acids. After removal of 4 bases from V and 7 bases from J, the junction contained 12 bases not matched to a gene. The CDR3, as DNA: TGCGCCAGCAGCCCCTGGGACAGGGGAGCCTCTCTTGAAGCTTTCTTT. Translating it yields CASSPWDRGASLEAFF.